This TCR beta chain was identified during a study of T cell responses to AZD1222 COVID-19 vaccine. Background on the study: Second-dose schedules of about 4 or about 12 weeks were combined.

Profiled with immunoSEQ multiplex PCR; TCRdb holds only in-frame clones, not every one. The table records about 98,000 clones, roughly nine tenths of them present only once. Regarding this clone: Its antigen is not known.

The CDR3 contains 14 residues. The V gene's germline CDR1 is MNHGY and CDR2 SVAAGI. The germline V and J ends were trimmed by 2 bases and 6 bases, with 13 bases remaining between them. The study's findings and limits: Clonal diversity may have been underestimated, and the donors were mostly white British, with more females than males. Only a handful of individuals given AZD1222 were seropositive at baseline. Along spike, vaccine-associated CD4 TCRs were found throughout, with dominance at 160-218 and 743-854.

This specimen consisted of peripheral blood, obtained on day 0 of AZD1222 vaccination. This TCR derives from an adult in good health. The chain carries TRBV6-9 and TRBJ1-1; D ambiguous. The CDR3 DNA sequence: TGTGCCAGCAGTTATCAGGAATCGCCCCCTGAAGCTTTCTTT. Translated: CASSYQESPPEAFF.